This T cell receptor beta chain was identified during a study of T-cell memory formation after mild COVID-19. Regarding the study as a whole: CM and EM subsets held most contracting CD4+ clones; EMRA held CD8+ ones.

The V and J ends lost 8 bases and 12 bases, in that order; junction bases with no gene match: 6. This CDR3 has 11 residues. CDR1 and CDR2 (germline): DFQATT, SNEGSKA (reference sequence). Concerning this clonotype itself: The antigen is unknown.

cDNA libraries for TCR alpha and TCR beta, carrying sample barcodes and UMIs, came from 5'RACE with constant-segment primers. TCRdb redid the calling of the 5' RACE reads with MiXCR, one entry per CDR3 protein. The data contain about 160,000 distinct CDR3 sequences, 25% to 40% of them seen just once; the ten biggest clones take up more than 10%. The sequenced sample was PBMCs or a T cell subset sorted from them (not recorded which). The chain joins TRBV20-1 to TRBJ1-6; 8 bases agree with TRBD1. This TCR was recovered from an adult woman who had mild COVID-19 (a few samples of this study predate the infection). Cell type and time point are not known. CDR3 in amino acids: CSTKQGGPLHF. DNA of the CDR3: TGCAGTACAAAACAGGGGGGACCCCTCCACTTT.